This T cell receptor (beta chain) was identified in a study of beta chain features in type 1 diabetes (dated by TCRdb to about 2018). For the wider study: No differences in mean age, gender distribution, total cell number or subset yield were found between patients and healthy donors. Across all samples, about 110 million sorted cells were examined, and cell number per subset correlated strongly with RNA yield. The study compared TCRB repertoires of sorted circulating CD4+ T cell subsets between recently diagnosed type 1 diabetes patients and matched healthy donors. Regulatory and stem cell-like memory subsets were isolated from only 8 patients and about eight healthy donors, whereas naive and central memory subsets came from all 28 donors.

From each donor, a single peripheral blood sample of approximately 0.11 L on average was drawn into heparinised tubes. A BD FACSAria II and a panel including CD45RO, CCR7, CD25, CD127, CD95 and CD27 were used to sort naive, central memory, regulatory and stem cell-like memory CD4+ T cells. All sorted populations exceeded 95% purity. Right away, PBMCs were isolated by Lymphoprep density gradient centrifugation and were stained directly, with no culture step. So that batch effects would be minimized, each experiment stained and sorted samples in pairs, pairing one healthy donor with one patient. Broader findings and caveats from the paper: Naive, central memory and regulatory TCRB repertoires appeared more similar among patients than among healthy donors. Type 1 diabetes patients showed a moderate but significant shortening of TCRB CDR3 length in all four CD4+ subsets. Because small numbers of individuals were included in the HLA sub-analyses, any influence of HLA type on TCRB rearrangement was left unresolved. Shorter templates might be favored by PCR, yet because patient and control samples were amplified and corrected together, any such skew would affect both groups equally. Because cDNA rather than genomic DNA was sequenced, highly expressing activated cells could have been over-represented, although no difference in activation and CD3 levels was found between groups. Patients with type 1 diabetes made fewer insertions and deleted more nucleotides at VDJ recombination sites, implying thymic rearrangement abnormalities.

There are 15 amino acids in the CDR3, from cysteine to phenylalanine inclusive. The only DNA kept is the CDR3, 45 bases in frame from the first base. Based on the germline V gene, the CDR1 and CDR2 sequences are WSHSY and SAAADI. The junction shows trimming of 2 bases on V and 4 bases on J, and the gene matches do not reach 5 bases of it. This clone was seen only a few times. It has no known antigen specificity. Per-base qualities were not stored, and no clone one base away is much larger. The entire isolated RNA was reverse transcribed using the High Capacity cDNA Reverse Transcription Kit, and thus expressed TCRB transcripts were sequenced. Naive, central memory and regulatory T cell samples underwent deep immunoSEQ sequencing, averaging about 3.57 million total reads per sample. Sorted cells were lysed in RLT buffer and RNA was extracted with DNase-treated RNeasy Micro or Mini kits, depending on cell number. To prevent cross-contamination, every cell subset was processed on its own, while patient and healthy donor samples were processed together. TCRB sequences were amplified from cDNA with the immunoSEQ multiplex PCR, producing 87-bp fragments spanning the CDR3 region. Sequencing of the amplicons was done on the Illumina HiSeq platform. For the original study's pipeline: Synthetic template baselines were used to correct PCR bias computationally, reads within Hamming distance 2 were collapsed together, and singletons that could not be merged were discarded. Reads were aligned to IMGT to assign V, D and J genes, CDR3 length, and insertions or deletions at six rearrangement sites. Clonotype counts were normalized to sorted cell number within each subset before computing true diversity and Gini coefficients with the tcR R package. The overlap coefficient, calculated on TCRB nucleotide sequences, was used to quantify repertoire sharing. Out-of-frame TCRB sequences from naive cells were analyzed as a proxy for the pre-selection repertoire. The source is immuneACCESS, and TCRdb retained only in-frame sequences with V and J called. Part of the clones is not carried over; for the studies checked, unresolved V genes explain less than half of this, and the remainder is unexplained. V, J and clone size reflect that table, while D and trimming were determined from the DNA. Present in this sample are 500,000 to 800,000 clones, around 12% of which were seen just once. The ten largest clones represent more than 0.095% of the sample.

The source of this sequence is a man aged 25 to 40 with type 1 diabetes. The chain joins TRBV10-2 to TRBJ1-5; TRBD1 lines up with 7 middle nucleotides. Sequenced input: naive CD4+ T cells from blood. Interpreted using the paper, the cell subset or site label stands for: true naive CD4+ T cells. The bases read TGCGCCAGCAGTGAGACGGGACAGTCGAATCAGCCCCAGCATTTT. Translated, it gives CASSETGQSNQPQHF.